This paragraph covers one T cell receptor beta chain sequence. Its antigen is as yet unknown. A read error may account for a junction end that differs from germline. This sample was taken from a study of tumor-infiltrating lymphocytes in glioblastoma multiforme. General study results and limits: Unequal TCR RNA per T cell might skew measured clone sizes.

This CDR3 comprises 20 residues. In germline, CDR1 is DFQATT, CDR2 SNEGSKA (reference sequence). TCR beta libraries were built from RNA through three nested multiplex PCR rounds using modified ARM-PCR. Input was 0.5 ug total RNA, reverse-transcribed with a C-beta primer. Each CDR3 protein is one row after TCRdb ran MiXCR on the multiplex PCR reads. The sample consists of 8,000 to 10,000 distinct CDR3 sequences, about 66% of them appearing once. This receptor was taken from a male donor with glioblastoma. V gene TRBV20-1 combines with J gene TRBJ2-3; TRBD2 agrees at 15 bases. The source material was brain tumor tissue. The CDR3 DNA sequence: TGCAGTGCTAGTAGCCCTGGACTAGCGGGAGGGCCGAGTAGCACAGATACGCGGTATTTT. Translation: CSASSPGLAGGPSSTDTRYF.